A selection of T cell receptor beta chains follows, all from one sample in a study of CD8 T cells in Susac syndrome. Via MiXCR, TCRdb re-called the immunoSEQ multiplex PCR reads, giving one row per CDR3 protein. Of fewer than 200,000 distinct CDR3 sequences in the sample, around nine tenths were seen once. The specimen sequenced was CD4+ T cells from PBMCs. Receptors originate from a human donor with Susac syndrome. Each CDR3 is given with its conserved first and last residue. The order of the fields is V gene, clone size, J gene, D gene, CDR3 protein, CDR3 DNA. The D gene is left open where the match is weak. Size is stated for part of the rows, as once, few or many counts, or as a class when the clone is expanded.

>TRBV5-1|NA|TRBJ1-1|NA
CASSSATVGNTEAFF
TGCGCCAGCAGCTCCGCAACAGTGGGAAACACTGAAGCTTTCTTT
>TRBV20-1|NA|TRBJ2-1|NA
CSARPDTPYNEQFF
TGCAGTGCTAGGCCGGATACCCCCTACAATGAGCAGTTCTTC
>TRBV6-5|few|TRBJ2-2|NA
CASSYAQANTGELFF
TGTGCCAGCAGTTACGCACAGGCGAACACCGGGGAGCTGTTTTTT
>TRBV7-9|NA|TRBJ2-2|TRBD2
CASSLAGLAGAGELFF
TGTGCCAGCAGCTTAGCGGGACTAGCGGGAGCCGGGGAGCTGTTTTTT
>TRBV6-2/TRBV6-3|NA|TRBJ2-5|NA
CASSYSGTFETQYF
TGTGCCAGCAGTTACTCGGGGACATTCGAGACCCAGTACTTC
>TRBV10-3|NA|TRBJ1-4|TRBD1
CAIGGQGTNEKLFF
TGTGCCATCGGCGGACAGGGGACTAATGAAAAACTGTTTTTT
>TRBV28|NA|TRBJ1-5|NA
CASCAYSNQPQHF
TGTGCCAGCTGTGCCTATAGCAATCAGCCCCAGCATTTT
>TRBV5-1|NA|TRBJ1-2|NA
CASSLTSDRRLYGYTF
TGCGCCAGCAGCTTGACCTCGGACAGAAGACTCTATGGCTACACCTTC
>TRBV6-5|NA|TRBJ2-1|TRBD1
CASSYSVQGAFNEQFF
TGTGCCAGCAGTTACTCCGTCCAGGGGGCGTTCAATGAGCAGTTCTTC
>TRBV28|NA|TRBJ1-1|NA
CASSQDRAGEAFF
TGTGCCAGCAGTCAAGACCGGGCCGGTGAAGCTTTCTTT
>TRBV20-1|NA|TRBJ1-5|NA
CSATNLNQPQHF
TGCAGTGCTACAAACCTAAATCAGCCCCAGCATTTT
>TRBV18|NA|TRBJ2-2|TRBD2
CASSPPNTRTSGGYTGELFF
TGTGCCAGCTCACCTCCTAACACCCGGACTAGCGGGGGGTACACCGGGGAGCTGTTTTTT
>TRBV5-4|NA|TRBJ1-2|TRBD1
CASREGQGTYYGYTF
TGTGCCAGCAGAGAGGGACAGGGGACATACTATGGCTACACCTTC
>TRBV6-1|few|TRBJ2-7|NA
CASSVNYEQYF
TGTGCCAGCAGTGTTAACTACGAGCAGTACTTC
>TRBV7-3|NA|TRBJ2-1|NA
CASSLTAGYEQFF
TGTGCCAGCAGCTTAACGGCGGGGTATGAGCAGTTCTTC
>TRBV6-5|NA|TRBJ1-1|NA
CASSTRRGGTEAFF
TGTGCCAGCAGTACCCGCCGCGGGGGGACTGAAGCTTTCTTT
>TRBV3-1|NA|TRBJ1-6|NA
CASSQGGEESPLHF
TGTGCCAGCAGCCAAGGAGGGGAGGAATCACCCCTCCACTTT
>TRBV5-1|NA|TRBJ2-7|TRBD1
CASSLDGTATYEQYF
TGCGCCAGCAGCTTGGACGGGACAGCCACCTACGAGCAGTACTTC
>TRBV9|NA|TRBJ1-5|NA
CASSVGPYSNQPQHF
TGTGCCAGCAGCGTAGGGCCATATAGCAATCAGCCCCAGCATTTT
>TRBV19|few|TRBJ2-5|NA
CASRGGGETQYF
TGTGCCAGTAGGGGGGGAGGAGAGACCCAGTACTTC
>TRBV7-2|NA|TRBJ1-2|TRBD1
CASSPRTGTIYGYTF
TGTGCCAGCAGCCCAAGGACAGGGACCATCTATGGCTACACCTTC
>TRBV11-2|once|TRBJ2-7|TRBD2
CASSSLPGLAGGERQYF
TGTGCCAGCAGCTCTCTACCGGGACTAGCGGGAGGAGAGCGGCAGTACTTC
>TRBV5-8|NA|TRBJ1-5|NA
CASSFTVGQGDQPQHF
TGTGCCAGCAGCTTTACTGTCGGGCAGGGTGACCAGCCCCAGCATTTT
>TRBV12-3/TRBV12-4|once|TRBJ1-1|NA
CASSFLRDTEAFF
TGTGCCAGCAGTTTTCTCAGGGACACTGAAGCTTTCTTT
>TRBV5-1|few|TRBJ2-3|TRBD2
CASSLLRTSGQISTDTQYF
TGCGCCAGCAGCTTGTTGCGGACTAGCGGCCAAATTAGCACAGATACGCAGTATTTT
>TRBV6-5|NA|TRBJ2-5|TRBD1
CASRSDRVEETQYF
TGTGCCAGCAGAAGCGACAGGGTCGAAGAGACCCAGTACTTC
>TRBV4-1|NA|TRBJ1-1|NA
CASNQGGRDNTEAFF
TGCGCCAGCAACCAGGGAGGCAGAGACAACACTGAAGCTTTCTTT
>TRBV2|NA|TRBJ2-7|NA
CASTPGRLRLYEQYF
TGTGCCAGCACTCCAGGGAGATTAAGACTCTACGAGCAGTACTTC
>TRBV6-5|NA|TRBJ1-3|NA
CASSADYRTGNTIYF
TGTGCCAGCAGTGCGGATTATCGGACTGGAAACACCATATATTTT
>TRBV30|NA|TRBJ2-2|NA
CAWAKRVPGELFF
TGTGCCTGGGCAAAAAGGGTCCCCGGGGAGCTGTTTTTT
>TRBV18|NA|TRBJ1-3|NA
CASSPMEISSSGNTIYF
TGTGCCAGCTCACCTATGGAAATATCGAGCTCTGGAAACACCATATATTTT
>TRBV12-3/TRBV12-4|NA|TRBJ1-2|NA
CASSSTDSANYGYTF
TGTGCCAGCAGCTCTACCGACAGTGCTAACTATGGCTACACCTTC
>TRBV6-5|once|TRBJ1-3|TRBD1
CASSGTGGKNTIYF
TGTGCCAGCAGTGGGACAGGGGGTAAAAACACCATATATTTT
>TRBV15|NA|TRBJ2-7|TRBD2
CATSSERLALGEQYF
TGTGCCACCAGCTCCGAGAGACTAGCGCTGGGTGAGCAGTACTTC
>TRBV20-1|NA|TRBJ1-2|NA
CSARGRGAGYTF
TGCAGTGCTAGAGGTCGGGGGGCGGGCTACACCTTC
>TRBV5-1|NA|TRBJ2-6|NA
CASRVGAGANVLTF
TGCGCCAGCAGAGTAGGGGCTGGGGCCAACGTCCTGACTTTC
>TRBV20-1|NA|TRBJ2-7|TRBD2
CSASTSGGNSYEQYF
TGCAGTGCTAGCACTAGCGGGGGGAACTCCTACGAGCAGTACTTC
>TRBV20-1|NA|TRBJ1-5|NA
CSAMIGDQPQHF
TGCAGTGCTATGATTGGTGATCAGCCCCAGCATTTT
>TRBV5-6|NA|TRBJ1-5|NA
CASSLHVLGNQPQHF
TGTGCCAGCAGCCTACACGTTCTAGGCAATCAGCCCCAGCATTTT
>TRBV2|NA|TRBJ2-3|NA
CASTRADTQYF
TGTGCCAGTACGAGGGCGGACACGCAGTATTTT
>TRBV7-9|NA|TRBJ2-2|TRBD2
CASKRAGGPPGELFF
TGTGCCAGCAAAAGAGCGGGAGGGCCTCCCGGGGAGCTGTTTTTT
>TRBV20-1|NA|TRBJ2-3|TRBD1
CSARQGVGTGRDTQYF
TGCAGTGCTAGACAGGGAGTCGGGACAGGGAGAGATACGCAGTATTTT
>TRBV5-1|NA|TRBJ2-5|NA
CASSFGTPGETQYF
TGCGCCAGCAGCTTTGGGACCCCGGGGGAGACCCAGTACTTC
>TRBV5-1|NA|TRBJ2-7|TRBD1
CASSLATTGPYEQYF
TGCGCCAGCAGCTTGGCCACGACAGGGCCCTACGAGCAGTACTTC
>TRBV5-1|NA|TRBJ2-5|TRBD2
CASKRGGQETQYF
TGCGCCAGCAAGCGGGGGGGCCAAGAGACCCAGTACTTC
>TRBV7-9|once|TRBJ2-7|NA
CASSSPGSYEQYF
TGTGCCAGCAGCTCCCCAGGGTCCTACGAGCAGTACTTC
>TRBV5-1|once|TRBJ2-2|NA
CASSQESTDRTGELFF
TGCGCCAGCAGCCAGGAGTCTACAGACCGCACCGGGGAGCTGTTTTTT